These 11 T cell receptor beta chains came from one sample sequenced in a study of regulatory T cells in long-lasting Graves disease. The time point was: persistent/refractory GD, antithyroid drugs over 5 years with positive TRAb. After RNA was extracted from PBMCs, the TCR library was made from it. Combining iRepertoire HTBI primers with Arm-PCR of CDR3 regions, the authors built TCR beta libraries. TCRdb reanalysed the multiplex PCR reads using MiXCR and keeps one entry per CDR3 protein. The sample lists fewer than 400,000 distinct CDR3 sequences, 15% to 20% occurring once. The sample in question was peripheral blood mononuclear cells (PBMCs), obtained when the disease was refractory, from a patient treated with antithyroid drugs. All receptors derive from a female donor with Graves disease.

This clonotype was detected many times. The chain carries TRBV27 and TRBJ1-2; 7 nucleotides agree with TRBD1. The CDR3 is 14 amino acids. J lost 7 bases, V lost 5 bases, and 10 bases had no gene match. Germline lookup yields CDR1 MNHEY and CDR2 SMNVEV (reference sequence). The CDR3 here is CASSPRDRSSGYTF. The CDR3 DNA sequence: TGTGCCAGCAGTCCCAGGGACAGAAGCTCTGGCTACACCTTC.

The chain couples TRBV4-1 to TRBJ2-7; TRBD2 matches at 8 bases. V shed 3 bases and J 0 bases; nucleotides not matched to a gene: 4. The length of the CDR3 is 15 residues. Germline CDR1 and CDR2: MGHRA and YSYEKL. CDR3 DNA sequence: TGCGCCAGCAGCCAGCTAGCGGGCCTCTCCTACGAGCAGTACTTC. It yields the protein CASSQLAGLSYEQYF.

The V call is TRBV5-1, the J call TRBJ2-1; 11 bases agree with TRBD2. Trimming cost V 0 bases and J 4 bases; bases outside gene matches: 0. CDR3 length: 15 amino acids. Germline CDR1 and CDR2: SGHRS and YFSETQ. The CDR3 spells CASSLASGGYNEQFF. The CDR3 nucleotides are TGCGCCAGCAGCTTGGCTAGCGGGGGGTACAATGAGCAGTTCTTC.

This clonotype was recorded at least ten times. CDR3 sequence reads: CASSHGQRYEQYF. The CDR3, as DNA: TGTGCCAGCAGTCACGGACAGCGCTACGAGCAGTACTTC. This rearrangement joins TRBV6-1 to TRBJ2-7, with D perhaps matching TRBD1 (6 bases). There are 13 residues in the CDR3. Per germline, CDR1 MNHNS and CDR2 SASEGT. Trimming took off 5 bases at V and 3 bases at J, with 11 bases between the two ends.

This clonotype has a handful of counts. This chain links TRBV6-1 with TRBJ2-7; maybe TRBD2 (6 bases). The germline CDR1 and CDR2 sequences are MNHNS and SASEGT. V lost 7 bases and J 2 bases, leaving 15 bases between the germline ends. The CDR3 extends over 14 amino acids. The CDR3 reads CASTGGTGAYEQYF. In nucleotides, the CDR3 is TGTGCCAGCACTGGAGGGACGGGAGCCTACGAGCAGTACTTC.

This clonotype was observed a few times. This chain uses TRBV4-1 with TRBJ1-5, with D uncertain. V gave up 1 base and J gave up 5 bases, with 6 bases separating them. The germline CDR1 and CDR2 sequences are MGHRA and YSYEKL. The CDR3 is made up of 13 amino acids. The CDR3 spells CASSQGVDQPQHF. DNA for the CDR3: TGCGCCAGCAGCCAAGGAGTGGATCAGCCCCAGCATTTT.

This clonotype was recorded at least ten times. V and J are TRBV6-2 or TRBV6-3 and TRBJ2-7; 9 bases map to TRBD2. V was clipped by 5 bases and J by 2 bases; unmatched bases: 1. The CDR3 totals 13 residues. The germline CDR1 and CDR2 sequences are MNHEY and SVGEGT. This chain's CDR3 is CASSRLAAYEQYF. CDR3 sequence (DNA): TGTGCCAGCAGTCGACTAGCGGCCTACGAGCAGTACTTC.

This clonotype was found a few times. This sequence joins TRBV15 and TRBJ1-2; 7 bases match TRBD1. V lost 0 bases and J lost 4; bases outside the gene matches: 5. There are 15 residues in the CDR3. Germline V gene lookup returns CDR1 LNHNV and CDR2 YYDKDF (reference sequence). This CDR3 reads CATSRDAGGSYGYTF. CDR3 nucleotide sequence: TGTGCCACCAGCAGAGATGCAGGGGGAAGCTATGGCTACACCTTC. The entire variable domain, with the rest obtained from reference TRBV15 and TRBJ1-2, is as follows: DAMVIQNPRYQVTQFGKPVTLSCSQTLNHNVMYWYQQKSSQAPKLLFHYYDKDFNNEADTPDNFQSRRPNTSFCFLDIRSPGLGDTAMYLCATSRDAGGSYGYTFGSGTRLTVV.

This clonotype was seen at least ten times. The chain is built from TRBV6-1 and TRBJ1-6, with D hard to call. V was trimmed by 7 bases and J by 6 bases, leaving 16 bases between them. The germline V gene has CDR1 MNHNS and CDR2 SASEGT. The CDR3 is made up of 15 amino acids. This chain's CDR3 is CASKTQPVANSPLHF. CDR3 sequence (DNA): TGTGCCAGCAAAACCCAACCAGTCGCTAATTCACCCCTCCACTTT.

For this clonotype: This clone may be a read error of a much larger clone one base away. Because it lacks the conserved phenylalanine or tryptophan at the end, this CDR3 is likely a read error. This rearrangement joins TRBV6-1 to TRBJ1-1; the D is unclear. V gave up 6 bases and J gave up 3 bases, with 11 bases separating them. Germline V lookup: CDR1 MNHNS, CDR2 SASEGT. The CDR3 extends over 13 amino acids. The CDR3 coding sequence is TGTGCCAGCAGCGCCGGGTCTTACACTGAAGCTTTCCTT. Protein: CASSAGSYTEAFL.

This clonotype appeared a few times. J is TRBJ1-1 and V is TRBV19, with a possible D match to TRBD1 (5 bases). V lost 4 bases and J 4 bases, leaving 16 bases between the germline ends. Germline CDR1 LNHDA, CDR2 SQIVND (reference sequence). This CDR3 is built from 15 residues. The CDR3 bases are TGTGCCAGTAGTACGACGCAGGGAAGGAGCACTGAAGCTTTCTTT. It codes for CASSTTQGRSTEAFF.